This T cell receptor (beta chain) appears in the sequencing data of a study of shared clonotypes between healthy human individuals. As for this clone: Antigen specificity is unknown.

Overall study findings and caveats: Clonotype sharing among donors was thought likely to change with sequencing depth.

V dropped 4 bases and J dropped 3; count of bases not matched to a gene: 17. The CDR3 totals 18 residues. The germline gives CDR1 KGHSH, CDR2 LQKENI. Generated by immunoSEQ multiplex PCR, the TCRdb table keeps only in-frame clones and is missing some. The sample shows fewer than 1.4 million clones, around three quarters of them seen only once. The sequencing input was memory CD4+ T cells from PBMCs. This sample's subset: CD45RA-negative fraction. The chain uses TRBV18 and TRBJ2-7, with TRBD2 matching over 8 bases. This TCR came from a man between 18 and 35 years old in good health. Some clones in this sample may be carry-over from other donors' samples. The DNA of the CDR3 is TGTGCCAGCTCACGGATCCCTCCTTCTAGCGGGCAGGGCTACGAGCAGTACTTC. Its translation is CASSRIPPSSGQGYEQYF. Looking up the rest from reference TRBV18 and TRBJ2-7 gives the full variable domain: NAGVMQNPRHLVRRRGQEARLRCSPMKGHSHVYWYRQLPEEGLKFMVYLQKENIIDESGMPKERFSAEFPKEGPSILRIQQVVRGDSAAYFCASSRIPPSSGQGYEQYFGPGTRLTVT.